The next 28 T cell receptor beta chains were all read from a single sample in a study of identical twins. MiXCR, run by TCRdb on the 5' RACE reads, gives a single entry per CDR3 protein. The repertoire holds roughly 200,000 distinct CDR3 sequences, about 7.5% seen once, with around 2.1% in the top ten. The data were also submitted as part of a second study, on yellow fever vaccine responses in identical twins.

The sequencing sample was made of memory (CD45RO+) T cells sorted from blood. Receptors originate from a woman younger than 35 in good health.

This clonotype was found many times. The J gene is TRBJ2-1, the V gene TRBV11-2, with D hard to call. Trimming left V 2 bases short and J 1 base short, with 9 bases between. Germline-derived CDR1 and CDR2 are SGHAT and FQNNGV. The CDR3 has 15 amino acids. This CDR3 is CASSLRPDSYNEQFF. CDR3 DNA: TGTGCCAGCAGCTTACGGCCAGATTCCTACAATGAGCAGTTCTTC.

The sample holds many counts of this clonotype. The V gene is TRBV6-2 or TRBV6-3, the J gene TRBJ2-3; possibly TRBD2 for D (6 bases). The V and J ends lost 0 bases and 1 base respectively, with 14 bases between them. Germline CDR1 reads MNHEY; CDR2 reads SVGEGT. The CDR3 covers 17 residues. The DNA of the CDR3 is TGTGCCAGCAGTTACTCGATGTGGACGGGGGGCACAGATACGCAGTATTTT. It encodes CASSYSMWTGGTDTQYF.

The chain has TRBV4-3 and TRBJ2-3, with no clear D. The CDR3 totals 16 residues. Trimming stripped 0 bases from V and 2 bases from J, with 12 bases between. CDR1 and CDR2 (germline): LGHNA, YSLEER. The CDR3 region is CASSQDSAGHTDTQYF. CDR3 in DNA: TGCGCCAGCAGCCAAGATTCGGCAGGTCACACAGATACGCAGTATTTT.

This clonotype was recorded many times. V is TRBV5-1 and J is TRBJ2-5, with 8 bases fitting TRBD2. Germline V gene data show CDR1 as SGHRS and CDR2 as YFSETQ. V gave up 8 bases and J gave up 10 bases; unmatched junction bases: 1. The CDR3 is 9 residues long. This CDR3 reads CASREGQYF. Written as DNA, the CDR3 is TGCGCCAGTCGGGAGGGCCAGTACTTC.

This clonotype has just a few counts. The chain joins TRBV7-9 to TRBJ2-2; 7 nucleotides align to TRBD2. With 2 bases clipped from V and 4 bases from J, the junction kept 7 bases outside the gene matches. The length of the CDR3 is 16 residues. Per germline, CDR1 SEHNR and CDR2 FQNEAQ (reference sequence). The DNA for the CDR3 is TGTGCCAGCAGCTTACCGCGGGAGACGGTCACCGGGGAGCTGTTTTTT. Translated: CASSLPRETVTGELFF. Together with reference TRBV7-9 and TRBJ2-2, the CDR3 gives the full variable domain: DTGVSQNPRHKITKRGQNVTFRCDPISEHNRLYWYRQTLGQGPEFLTYFQNEAQLEKSRLLSDRFSAERPKGSFSTLEIQRTEQGDSAMYLCASSLPRETVTGELFFGEGSRLTVL.

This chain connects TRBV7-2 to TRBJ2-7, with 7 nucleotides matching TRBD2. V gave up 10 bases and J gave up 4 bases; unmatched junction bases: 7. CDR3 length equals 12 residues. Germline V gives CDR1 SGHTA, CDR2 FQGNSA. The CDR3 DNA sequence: TGTGCCACCTCGGGCGGGAGTTACGAGCAGTACTTC. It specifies CATSGGSYEQYF.

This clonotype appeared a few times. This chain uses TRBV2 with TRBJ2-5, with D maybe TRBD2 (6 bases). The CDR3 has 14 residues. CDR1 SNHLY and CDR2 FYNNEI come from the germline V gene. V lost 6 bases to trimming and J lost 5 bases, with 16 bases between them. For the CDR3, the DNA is TGTGCCAGCAGCCCGGGAGCAGTGTGGGAGACCCAGTACTTC. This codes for CASSPGAVWETQYF.

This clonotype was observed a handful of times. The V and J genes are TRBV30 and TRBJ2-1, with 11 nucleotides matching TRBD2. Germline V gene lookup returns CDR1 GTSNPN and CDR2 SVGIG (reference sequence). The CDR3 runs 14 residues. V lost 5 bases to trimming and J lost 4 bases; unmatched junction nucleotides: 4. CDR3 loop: CAWGIAGGYNEQFF. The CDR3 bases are TGTGCCTGGGGGATAGCGGGGGGGTACAATGAGCAGTTCTTC.

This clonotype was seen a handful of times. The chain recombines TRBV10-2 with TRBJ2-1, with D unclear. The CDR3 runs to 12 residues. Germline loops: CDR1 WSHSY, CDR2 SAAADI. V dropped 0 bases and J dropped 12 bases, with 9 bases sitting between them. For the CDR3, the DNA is TGCGCCAGCAGTGAGTCGGAGAGCATGCAGTTCTTC. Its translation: CASSESESMQFF.

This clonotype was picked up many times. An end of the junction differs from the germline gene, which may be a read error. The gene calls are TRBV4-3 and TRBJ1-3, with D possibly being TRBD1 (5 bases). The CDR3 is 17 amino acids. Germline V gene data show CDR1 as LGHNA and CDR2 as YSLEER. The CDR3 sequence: CASSQETPGSGGDTIYF. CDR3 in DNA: TGCGCCAGCAGCCAAGAGACCCCAGGGAGTGGTGGAGACACCATATATTTT.

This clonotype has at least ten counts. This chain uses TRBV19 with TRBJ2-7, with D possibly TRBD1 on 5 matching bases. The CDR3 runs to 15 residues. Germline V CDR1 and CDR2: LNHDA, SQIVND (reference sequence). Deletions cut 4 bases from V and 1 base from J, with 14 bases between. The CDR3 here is CASSKVQGKSYEQYF. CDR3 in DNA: TGTGCCAGTAGTAAGGTTCAGGGAAAGTCCTACGAGCAGTACTTC.

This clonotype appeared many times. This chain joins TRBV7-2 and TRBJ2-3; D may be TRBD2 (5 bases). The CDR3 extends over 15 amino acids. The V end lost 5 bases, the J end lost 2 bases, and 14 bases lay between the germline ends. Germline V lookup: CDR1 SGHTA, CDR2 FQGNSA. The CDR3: CASSPRASLTDTQYF. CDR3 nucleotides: TGTGCCAGCAGCCCCCGGGCTAGCCTCACAGATACGCAGTATTTT. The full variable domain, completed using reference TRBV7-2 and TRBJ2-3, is GAGVSQSPSNKVTEKGKDVELRCDPISGHTALYWYRQSLGQGLEFLIYFQGNSAPDKSGLPSDRFSAERTGGSVSTLTIQRTQQEDSAVYLCASSPRASLTDTQYFGPGTRLTVL.

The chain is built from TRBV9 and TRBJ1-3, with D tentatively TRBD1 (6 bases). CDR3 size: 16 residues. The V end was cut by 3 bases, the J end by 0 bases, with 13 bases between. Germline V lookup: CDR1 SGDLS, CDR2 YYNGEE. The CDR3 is CASSGGQKDSGNTIYF. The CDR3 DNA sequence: TGTGCCAGCAGCGGGGGGCAGAAGGACTCTGGAAACACCATATATTTT.

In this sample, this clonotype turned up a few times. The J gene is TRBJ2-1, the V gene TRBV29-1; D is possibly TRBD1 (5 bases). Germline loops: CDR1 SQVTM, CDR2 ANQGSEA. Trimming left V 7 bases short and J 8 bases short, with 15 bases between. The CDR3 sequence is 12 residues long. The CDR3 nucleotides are TGCAGCGCAGGGCCGCTGGGATATGAGCAGTTCTTC. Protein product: CSAGPLGYEQFF.

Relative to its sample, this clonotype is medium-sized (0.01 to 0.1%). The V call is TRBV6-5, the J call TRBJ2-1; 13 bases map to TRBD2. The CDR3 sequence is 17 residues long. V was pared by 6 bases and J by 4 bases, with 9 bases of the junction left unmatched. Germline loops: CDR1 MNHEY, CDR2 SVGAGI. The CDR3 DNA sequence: TGTGCCAGCAGCTATTCCGGACTAGCGGGAGTTTACAATGAGCAGTTCTTC. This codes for CASSYSGLAGVYNEQFF.

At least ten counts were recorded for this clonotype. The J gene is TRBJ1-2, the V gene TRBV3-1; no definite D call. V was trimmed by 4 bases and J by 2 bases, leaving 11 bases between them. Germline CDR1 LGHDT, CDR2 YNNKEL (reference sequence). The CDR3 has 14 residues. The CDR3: CASSRNDLNYGYTF. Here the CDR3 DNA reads TGTGCCAGCAGCCGAAACGACCTGAACTATGGCTACACCTTC.

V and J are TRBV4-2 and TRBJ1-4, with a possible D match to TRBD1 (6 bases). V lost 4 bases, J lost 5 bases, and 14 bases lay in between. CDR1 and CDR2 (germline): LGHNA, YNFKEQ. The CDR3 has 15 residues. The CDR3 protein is CASSPRTQGNEKLFF. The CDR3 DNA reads TGTGCCAGCAGCCCTCGGACCCAGGGGAATGAAAAACTGTTTTTT.

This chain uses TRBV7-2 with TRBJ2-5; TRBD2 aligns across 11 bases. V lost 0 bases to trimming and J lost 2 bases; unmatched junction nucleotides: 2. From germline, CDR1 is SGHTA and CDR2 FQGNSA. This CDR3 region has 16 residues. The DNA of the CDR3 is TGTGCCAGCAGCTTAGCCCGACTAGCGGGGCAAGAGACCCAGTACTTC. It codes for CASSLARLAGQETQYF. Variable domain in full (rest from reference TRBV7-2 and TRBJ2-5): GAGVSQSPSNKVTEKGKDVELRCDPISGHTALYWYRQSLGQGLEFLIYFQGNSAPDKSGLPSDRFSAERTGGSVSTLTIQRTQQEDSAVYLCASSLARLAGQETQYFGPGTRLLVL.

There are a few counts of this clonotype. In nucleotides, the CDR3 is TGTGCCATCGGGGCCGGGTATAATGAAAAACTGTTTTTT. This translates into CAIGAGYNEKLFF. The V gene is TRBV10-3, the J gene TRBJ1-4, with a possible D match to TRBD1 (5 bases). The germline V gene encodes CDR1 ENHRY and CDR2 SYGVKD. CDR3 size: 13 residues. Trimming pared 8 bases from V and 4 bases from J, leaving 11 bases between.

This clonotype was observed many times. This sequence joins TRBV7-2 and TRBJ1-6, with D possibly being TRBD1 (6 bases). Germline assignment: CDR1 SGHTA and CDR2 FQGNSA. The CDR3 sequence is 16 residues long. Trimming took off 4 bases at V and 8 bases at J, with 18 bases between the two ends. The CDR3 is CASSSVGQLPYSPLHF. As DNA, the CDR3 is TGTGCCAGCAGCTCCGTCGGACAGCTCCCTTATTCACCCCTCCACTTT.

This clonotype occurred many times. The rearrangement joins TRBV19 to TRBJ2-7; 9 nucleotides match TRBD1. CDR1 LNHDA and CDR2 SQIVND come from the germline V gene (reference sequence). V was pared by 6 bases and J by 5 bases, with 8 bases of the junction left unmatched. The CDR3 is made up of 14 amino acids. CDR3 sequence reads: CASRKQGARHEQYF. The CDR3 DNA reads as TGTGCCAGTAGAAAACAGGGGGCGAGGCACGAGCAGTACTTC.

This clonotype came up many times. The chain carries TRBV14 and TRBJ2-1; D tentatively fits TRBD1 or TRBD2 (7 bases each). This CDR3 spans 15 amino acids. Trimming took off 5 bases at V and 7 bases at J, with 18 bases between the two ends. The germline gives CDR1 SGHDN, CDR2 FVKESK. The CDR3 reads CASSSQGGIRNEQFF. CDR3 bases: TGTGCCAGCAGCTCCCAGGGGGGGATACGGAATGAGCAGTTCTTC.

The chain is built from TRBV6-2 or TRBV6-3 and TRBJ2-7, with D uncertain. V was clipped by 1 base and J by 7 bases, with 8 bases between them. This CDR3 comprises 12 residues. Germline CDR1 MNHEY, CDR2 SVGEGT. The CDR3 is CASSYFPGEQYF. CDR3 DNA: TGTGCCAGCAGTTACTTCCCTGGGGAGCAGTACTTC.

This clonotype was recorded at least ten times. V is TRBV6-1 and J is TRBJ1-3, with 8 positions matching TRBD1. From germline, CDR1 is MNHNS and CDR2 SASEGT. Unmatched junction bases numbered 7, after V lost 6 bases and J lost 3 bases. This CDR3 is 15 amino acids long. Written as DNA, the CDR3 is TGTGCCAGCAGACGGGACAGGATGTATGGAAACACCATATATTTT. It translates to CASRRDRMYGNTIYF.

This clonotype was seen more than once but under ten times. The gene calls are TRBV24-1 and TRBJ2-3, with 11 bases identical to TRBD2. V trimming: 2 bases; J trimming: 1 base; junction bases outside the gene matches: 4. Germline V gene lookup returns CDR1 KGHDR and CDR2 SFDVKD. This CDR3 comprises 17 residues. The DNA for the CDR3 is TGTGCCACCAGTGATTCACTTAGCGGGAGGGGCACAGATACGCAGTATTTT. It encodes CATSDSLSGRGTDTQYF.

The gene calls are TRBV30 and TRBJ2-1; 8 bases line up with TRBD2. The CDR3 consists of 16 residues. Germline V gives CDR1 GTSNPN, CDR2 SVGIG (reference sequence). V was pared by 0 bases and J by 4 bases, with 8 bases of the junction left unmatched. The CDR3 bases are TGTGCCTGGAGTGTACCAGCTAGCGGGTATTACAATGAGCAGTTCTTC. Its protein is CAWSVPASGYYNEQFF.

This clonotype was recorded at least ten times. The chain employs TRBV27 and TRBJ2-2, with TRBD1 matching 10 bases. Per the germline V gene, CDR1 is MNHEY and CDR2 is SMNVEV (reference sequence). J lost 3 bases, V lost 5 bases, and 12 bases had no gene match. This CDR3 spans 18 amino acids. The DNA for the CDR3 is TGTGCCAGCAGTGCGCGACCCCCGGGACAGGGGTACACCGGGGAGCTGTTTTTT. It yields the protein CASSARPPGQGYTGELFF.

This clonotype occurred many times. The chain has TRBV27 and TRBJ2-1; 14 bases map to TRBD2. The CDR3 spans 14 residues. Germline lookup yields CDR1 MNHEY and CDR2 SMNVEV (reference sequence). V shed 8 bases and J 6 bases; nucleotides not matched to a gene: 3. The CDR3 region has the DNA TGTGCCAGCGGACTAGCGGGGGGTCCCAATGAGCAGTTCTTC. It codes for CASGLAGGPNEQFF.